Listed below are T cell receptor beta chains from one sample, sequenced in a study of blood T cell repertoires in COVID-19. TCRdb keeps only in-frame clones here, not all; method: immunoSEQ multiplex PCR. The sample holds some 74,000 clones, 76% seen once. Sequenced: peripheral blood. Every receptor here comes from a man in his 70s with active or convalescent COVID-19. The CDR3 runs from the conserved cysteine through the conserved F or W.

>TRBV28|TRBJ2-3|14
CASSYTWDSYTQYF
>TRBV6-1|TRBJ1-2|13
CASSEAFDYGYTF
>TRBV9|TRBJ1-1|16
CASSAVGGRQNTEAFF
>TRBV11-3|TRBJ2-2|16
CASSLVVGYNTGELFF
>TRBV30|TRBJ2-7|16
CAWRRPGVAGVYEQYF
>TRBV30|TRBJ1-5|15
CAWSYTGEGYQPQHF
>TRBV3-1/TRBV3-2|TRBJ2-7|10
CASGGFEQYF
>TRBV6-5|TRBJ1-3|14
CASLHRSRGNTIYF
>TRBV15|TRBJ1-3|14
CATSNRESLNTIYF
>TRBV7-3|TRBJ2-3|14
CASSPSRDPDTQYF
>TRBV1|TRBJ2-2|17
CTSRARQGGWNTGELFF
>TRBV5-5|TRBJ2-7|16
CASSLGLAGGSYEQYF
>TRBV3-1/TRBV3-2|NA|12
CASSFQHYEQYF
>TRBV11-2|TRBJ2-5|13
CASSPRAQETQYF
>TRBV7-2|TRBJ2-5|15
CASSPRTRGEETQYF
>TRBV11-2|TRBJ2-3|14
CASSRVTGLDTQYF
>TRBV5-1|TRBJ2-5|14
CASSVGQGRETQYF
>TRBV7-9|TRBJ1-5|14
CASSFSGQGPPQHF
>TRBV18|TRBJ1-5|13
CASSPQGNQPQHF
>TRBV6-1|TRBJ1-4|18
CASSEGGGGRHPKGKLFF
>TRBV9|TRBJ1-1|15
CASRNLGQGGTEAFF
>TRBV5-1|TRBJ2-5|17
CASSLSSLASGGETQYF
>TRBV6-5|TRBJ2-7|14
CASRGDLSSYEQYF
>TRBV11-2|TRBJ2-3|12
CASSNLRGAPDF
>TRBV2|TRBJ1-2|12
CASSVGRYGYTF
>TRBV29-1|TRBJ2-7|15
CSVEEGTGSLHEQYF
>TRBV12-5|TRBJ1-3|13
CASATGYRNTIYF
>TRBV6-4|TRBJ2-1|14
CASSERGGYNEQFF
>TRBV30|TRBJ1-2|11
CAWRAGSGYTF
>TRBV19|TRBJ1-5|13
CASTGSSNQPQHF
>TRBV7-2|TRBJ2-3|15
CASSLQGISTDTQYF
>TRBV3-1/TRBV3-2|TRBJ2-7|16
CASSRGFLAGDYEQYF
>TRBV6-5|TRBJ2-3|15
CASSYSGGSTDTQYF
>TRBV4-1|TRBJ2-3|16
CASTLAGAPSGAAQYF
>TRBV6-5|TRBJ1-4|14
CATKQGAPGEKLFF
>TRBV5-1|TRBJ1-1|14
CASSSRGGETEAFF
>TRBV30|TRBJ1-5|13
CAWSVRGNQPQHF
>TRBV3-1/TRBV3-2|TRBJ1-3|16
CASSQDRGITGNTIYF
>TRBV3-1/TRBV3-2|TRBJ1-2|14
CASSGTGGKYGYTF
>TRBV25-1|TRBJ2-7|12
CASRDRGHEQYF
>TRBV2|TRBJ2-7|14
CASRADRGLYEQYF
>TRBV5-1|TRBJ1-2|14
CASSLPQGSYGYTF
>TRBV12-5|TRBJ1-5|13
CASGTGNNQPQHF
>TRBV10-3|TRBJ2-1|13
CAIRTSGYNEQFF
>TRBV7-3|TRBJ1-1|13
CASSPQGASEAFF
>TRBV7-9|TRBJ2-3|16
CASSFTLAGSTDTQYF
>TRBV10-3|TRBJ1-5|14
CATGYSRGNQPQHF
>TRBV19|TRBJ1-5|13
CASSGQSNQPQHF
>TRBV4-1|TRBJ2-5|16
CASSQLYGGNGETQYF
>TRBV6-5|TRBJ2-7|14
CASSYGQGEYEQYF
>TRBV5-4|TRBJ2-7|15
CASSAPGTGSREQYF
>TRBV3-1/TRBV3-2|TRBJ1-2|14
CASSHRQGNYGYTF
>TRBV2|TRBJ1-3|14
CASSLDSAGNTIYF
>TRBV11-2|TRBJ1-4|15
CASSTRTGGGEKLFF
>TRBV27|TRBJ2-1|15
CASREGREIGRATFF
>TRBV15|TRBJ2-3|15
CATSRDNGGGDTQYF
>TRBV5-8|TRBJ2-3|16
CASHEAGFAGTDTQYF
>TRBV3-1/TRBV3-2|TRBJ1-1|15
CASSSPGGVGAEAFF
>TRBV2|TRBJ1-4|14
CASSADRSLEKLFF